The 2 T cell receptor beta chains below all came from one sample that was sequenced in a study of T-cell reconstitution after alpha-beta-depleted transplantation in children. The TCRbeta library incorporated unique molecular identifiers. TCRdb re-derived calls from the PCR reads in MiXCR, one entry per CDR3 protein. The repertoire holds 600,000 or so distinct CDR3 sequences, with 20% to 25% as singletons. Here the sequenced sample was PBMCs, mostly from graft donor cells, taken 360 days after TCRalphabeta/CD19-depleted stem cell transplant. Receptors were obtained from a boy less than two years old who had a stem cell transplant for acute myeloid leukemia, so the T cells may come from the graft donor.

This sequence joins TRBV20-1 and TRBJ1-1, with 7 nucleotides matching TRBD1. Germline-derived CDR1 and CDR2 are DFQATT and SNEGSKA (reference sequence). This CDR3 spans 13 amino acids. V gave up 6 bases and J gave up 0 bases; unmatched junction bases: 4. The DNA for the CDR3 is TGCAGTGCGGAGGGACAGTTGAACACTGAAGCTTTCTTT. It yields the protein CSAEGQLNTEAFF.

This clonotype occurred many times. The chain couples TRBV12-3 or TRBV12-4 to TRBJ2-5; D ambiguous. This CDR3 region has 13 residues. The V gene lost 5 bases and the J gene lost 3 bases, with 10 bases spanning the gap. The CDR3 protein is CASSRVDEETQYF. Here the CDR3 DNA reads TGTGCCAGCAGTAGGGTGGACGAAGAGACCCAGTACTTC.